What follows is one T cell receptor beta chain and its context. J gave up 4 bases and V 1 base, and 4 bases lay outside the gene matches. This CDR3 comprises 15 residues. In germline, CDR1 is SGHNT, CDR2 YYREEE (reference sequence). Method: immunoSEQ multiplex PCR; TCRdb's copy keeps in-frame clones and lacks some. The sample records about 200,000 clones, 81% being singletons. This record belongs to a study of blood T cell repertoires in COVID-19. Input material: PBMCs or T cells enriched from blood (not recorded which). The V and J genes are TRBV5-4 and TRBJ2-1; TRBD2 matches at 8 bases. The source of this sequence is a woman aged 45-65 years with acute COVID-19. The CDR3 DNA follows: TGTGCCAGCAGCTTGTTTGCGGGAGGTTACAATGAGCAGTTCTTC. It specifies CASSLFAGGYNEQFF.